The 20 T cell receptor beta chains below were found in one sample sequenced in a study of blood T cell repertoires in COVID-19. TCRdb keeps only in-frame clones here, not all; method: immunoSEQ multiplex PCR. The data hold 200,000 to 250,000 clones, with 90% observed a single time. The specimen was PBMCs or T cells enriched from blood (not recorded which). The origin of the receptors is a young man who had been exposed to COVID-19.

The chain has TRBV3-1 (or the pseudogene TRBV3-2) and TRBJ2-3; D ambiguous. Per germline, CDR1 LGHDT and CDR2 YNNKEL (reference sequence). The CDR3 covers 15 residues. V lost 6 bases, J lost 2 bases, and 15 bases lay in between. The CDR3 DNA reads TGTGCCAGCAGGAGGAAAGACCGCCCCACAGATACGCAGTATTTT. Amino acids: CASRRKDRPTDTQYF.

V gene TRBV2 combines with J gene TRBJ1-5; D gene uncertain. The germline V gene encodes CDR1 SNHLY and CDR2 FYNNEI. The germline V and J ends were trimmed by 1 base and 3 bases, with 7 bases remaining between them. The CDR3 is 14 residues long. As DNA, the CDR3 is TGTGCCAGCAGTGAAGTGGGCTACAATCAGCCCCAGCATTTT. This sequence encodes CASSEVGYNQPQHF.

The V gene is TRBV20-1, the J gene TRBJ2-1; the match to TRBD2 covers 12 bases. The V gene's germline CDR1 is DFQATT and CDR2 SNEGSKA (reference sequence). The CDR3 has 15 residues. Trimming removed 3 bases from V and 6 bases from J; junction bases left unmatched: 6. CDR3 sequence: CSASPASGGANEQFF. CDR3 coding DNA: TGCAGTGCTAGTCCTGCTAGCGGGGGGGCCAATGAGCAGTTCTTC.

This clone showed up just once. V and J are TRBV7-2 and TRBJ1-3; perhaps TRBD1 as D (6 bases). Germline CDR1 and CDR2: SGHTA and FQGNSA. The CDR3 is 17 residues long. V lost 1 base and J lost 4, with 17 bases in between. The CDR3 loop reads CASSLGPPTGTGNTIYF. The CDR3 region has the DNA TGTGCCAGCAGCTTAGGACCCCCCACGGGGACAGGAAACACCATATATTTT.

The rearrangement links TRBV5-1 to TRBJ1-1; D gene unclear. The length of the CDR3 is 14 residues. Germline-derived CDR1 and CDR2 are SGHRS and YFSETQ. Trimming took off 0 bases at V and 3 bases at J, with 9 bases between the two ends. DNA for the CDR3: TGCGCCAGCAGCTTGGATAACGGGGACACTGAAGCTTTCTTT. Protein: CASSLDNGDTEAFF.

The rearrangement uses TRBV11-3 and TRBJ2-1; possible D gene TRBD1, 7 bases. Germline lookup yields CDR1 SGHNT and CDR2 YENEEA. Trimming removed 0 bases at V and 7 bases at J, with 16 bases between. The CDR3 has 16 amino acids. The CDR3 here is CASSLDQAPGGNEQFF. DNA for the CDR3: TGTGCCAGCAGCTTAGATCAGGCCCCAGGGGGGAATGAGCAGTTCTTC.

CDR3 coding DNA: TGTGCCAGCAGCAAAGCGTACGAGGGCAGGGGTACTGAAGCTTTCTTT. This sequence encodes CASSKAYEGRGTEAFF. The chain uses TRBV21-1 and TRBJ1-1; the DNA was not compared with TRBD1, the D call given in the table. TRBV21-1 is described as a pseudogene. The CDR3 has 16 residues.

The chain uses TRBV6-4 and TRBJ1-6; no firm D call. The CDR3 runs 15 residues. The germline V and J ends were trimmed by 11 bases and 8 bases, with 22 bases remaining between them. CDR1 MRHNA and CDR2 SNTAGT come from the germline V gene. CDR3 in DNA: TGTGCCTCTCCGGGCCCCGAGGGATCTGATTCACCCCTCCACTTT. This codes for CASPGPEGSDSPLHF.

The chain is built from TRBV9 and TRBJ2-7; D not certain. V dropped 0 bases and J dropped 5 bases, with 12 bases sitting between them. The CDR3 totals 14 residues. Germline V CDR1 and CDR2: SGDLS, YYNGEE. CDR3 bases: TGTGCCAGCAGCGTAGGGCCGGTTCGGGACGAGCAGTACTTC. This gives the protein CASSVGPVRDEQYF.

The chain is built from TRBV5-8 and TRBJ1-1; TRBD1 matches at 7 bases. This CDR3 region has 14 residues. Trimming took 0 bases from V and 4 from J; bases not matched to a gene: 3. Germline CDR1 reads SGHTS; CDR2 reads YDEGEE. The CDR3 nucleotides read TGTGCCAGCAGCTTGGGACAGGGATTCACTGAAGCTTTCTTT. This gives the protein CASSLGQGFTEAFF.

This chain uses TRBV3-1 (or the pseudogene TRBV3-2) with TRBJ1-1; D perhaps matches TRBD1 (6 bases). Germline CDR1 is LGHDT and CDR2 is YNNKEL (reference sequence). There are 16 residues in the CDR3. The V end was cut by 0 bases, the J end by 1 base, with 12 bases between. CDR3 sequence reads: CASSQDTGTWNTEAFF. DNA for the CDR3: TGTGCCAGCAGCCAAGACACCGGGACATGGAACACTGAAGCTTTCTTT.

The chain employs TRBV29-1 and TRBJ2-3, with 9 bases that match TRBD1. V gave up 7 bases and J gave up 3 bases; unmatched junction bases: 5. Germline assignment: CDR1 SQVTM and CDR2 ANQGSEA. This CDR3 is built from 13 residues. This CDR3 is CSAQGALTDTQYF. Written as DNA, the CDR3 is TGCAGCGCACAGGGGGCATTAACAGATACGCAGTATTTT.

The count of this clone is one. The V and J genes are TRBV7-2 and TRBJ2-1, with 8 bases lining up with TRBD1. The length of the CDR3 is 15 residues. V trimming: 5 bases; J trimming: 1 base; junction bases outside the gene matches: 4. The germline V gene encodes CDR1 SGHTA and CDR2 FQGNSA. CDR3 in DNA: TGTGCCAGCAGCGCGACAGGGGAATCCTACAATGAGCAGTTCTTC. Translation gives CASSATGESYNEQFF.

This clone was seen only once. The gene calls are TRBV9 and TRBJ2-5; D may be TRBD1 (5 bases). Germline CDR1 and CDR2: SGDLS and YYNGEE. Deletions cut 3 bases from V and 2 bases from J, with 14 bases between. The CDR3 length is 15 residues. The DNA of the CDR3 is TGTGCCAGCAGCGCCGACAGTTTGGGGCAAGAGACCCAGTACTTC. It encodes CASSADSLGQETQYF.

This chain uses TRBV5-1 with TRBJ2-1; the match to TRBD2 covers 10 bases. The V gene's germline CDR1 is SGHRS and CDR2 YFSETQ. The CDR3 covers 15 residues. After removal of 1 base from V and 4 bases from J, the junction contained 2 bases not matched to a gene. Written as DNA, the CDR3 is TGCGCCAGCAGCTTGCTAGCGGGGGAGTACAATGAGCAGTTCTTC. Protein sequence: CASSLLAGEYNEQFF.

The J gene is TRBJ1-6, the V gene TRBV28; 8 bases agree with TRBD1. This CDR3 contains 16 residues. Germline values: CDR1 MDHEN, CDR2 SYDVKM. J lost 10 bases, V lost 4 bases, and 12 bases had no gene match. The DNA of the CDR3 is TGTGCCAGCAGTTCCTCGCCGACAGGGGTGGAATCACCCCTCCACTTT. It yields the protein CASSSSPTGVESPLHF.

CDR3 amino acids: CASSTDRWATGELFF. In DNA form, the CDR3 reads TGTGCCAGCAGCACGGACAGGTGGGCCACCGGGGAGCTGTTTTTT. The V gene is TRBV7-2, the J gene TRBJ2-2; 7 nucleotides line up with TRBD1. Germline values: CDR1 SGHTA, CDR2 FQGNSA. This CDR3 is built from 15 residues. V gave up 5 bases and J gave up 4 bases; unmatched junction bases: 7. The full variable domain, in which reference TRBV7-2 and TRBJ2-2 provide the parts outside the CDR3, is GAGVSQSPSNKVTEKGKDVELRCDPISGHTALYWYRQSLGQGLEFLIYFQGNSAPDKSGLPSDRFSAERTGGSVSTLTIQRTQQEDSAVYLCASSTDRWATGELFFGEGSRLTVL.

The chain has TRBV6-5 and TRBJ2-7; D possibly corresponds to TRBD2 (6 bases). Trimming removed 5 bases from V and 3 bases from J, with 8 bases in between. CDR3 length equals 12 residues. The germline gives CDR1 MNHEY, CDR2 SVGAGI. CDR3 nucleotide sequence: TGTGCCAGCAGTACGACTAGCTACGAGCAGTACTTC. As protein: CASSTTSYEQYF.

The sample holds a few counts of this clone. The chain combines TRBV13 with TRBJ2-7, with a weak D call TRBD2 (5 bases). From germline, CDR1 is PRHDT and CDR2 FYEKMQ (reference sequence). Between the trimmed V and J ends, which lost 1 base and 3 bases, there was a span of 19 bases. The CDR3 totals 17 residues. The CDR3 DNA sequence: TGTGCCAGCAGCTTAGCGGCGTTGGGGAGTACGGTCTACGAGCAGTACTTC. This encodes CASSLAALGSTVYEQYF.

This clone appeared a few times. The gene calls are TRBV5-1 and TRBJ1-2, with unresolved D. This CDR3 contains 15 residues. The germline V gene encodes CDR1 SGHRS and CDR2 YFSETQ. Trimming cost V 4 bases and J 5 bases, with 18 bases left between them. CDR3 residues: CASSVGTAKSYGYTF. DNA for the CDR3: TGCGCCAGCAGCGTAGGAACAGCCAAATCTTATGGCTACACCTTC. The full variable domain, in which reference TRBV5-1 and TRBJ1-2 provide the parts outside the CDR3, is KAGVTQTPRYLIKTRGQQVTLSCSPISGHRSVSWYQQTPGQGLQFLFEYFSETQRNKGNFPGRFSGRQFSNSRSEMNVSTLELGDSALYLCASSVGTAKSYGYTFGSGTRLTVV.